The next 8 T cell receptor beta chains were all read from a single sample in a study of shared clonotypes between healthy human individuals. Libraries were prepared by immunoSEQ multiplex PCR; TCRdb keeps only in-frame clonotypes and omits some of them. The top ten clones hold 0.36% of a sample with more than 1.2 million clones, approximately 98.5% of them seen once. The sequenced sample consisted of naive CD4+ T cells sorted from blood. Subset here: CD45RA+ positively selected. The receptors were sampled from a man aged 30 to 39 in good health.

The chain is built from TRBV7-9 and TRBJ2-1; 16 positions match TRBD2. V dropped 6 bases and J dropped 0; count of bases not matched to a gene: 8. The CDR3 spans 19 residues. Germline V gene lookup returns CDR1 SEHNR and CDR2 FQNEAQ (reference sequence). The CDR3 DNA reads TGTGCCAGCAGGCCTCCGGGACTAGCGGGAGGGCCCTCCTACAATGAGCAGTTCTTC. Translated, it gives CASRPPGLAGGPSYNEQFF.

The chain links TRBV6-1 to TRBJ2-7; 8 bases agree with TRBD1. With 6 bases clipped from V and 1 base from J, the junction kept 8 bases outside the gene matches. Per germline, CDR1 MNHNS and CDR2 SASEGT. CDR3 size: 15 residues. CDR3 sequence reads: CASRHRTGLSYEQYF. The CDR3 DNA sequence: TGTGCCAGCAGGCACCGGACAGGGCTGTCCTACGAGCAGTACTTC.

The V gene is TRBV6-1, the J gene TRBJ1-5, with D unresolved. There are 14 residues in the CDR3. Germline CDR1 reads MNHNS; CDR2 reads SASEGT. The V gene lost 3 bases and the J gene lost 6 bases, with 12 bases spanning the gap. The CDR3 reads CASSDLWVSQPQHF. The CDR3 DNA is TGTGCCAGCAGTGATTTGTGGGTAAGTCAGCCCCAGCATTTT.

The chain combines TRBV7-9 with TRBJ1-2; D is perhaps TRBD1 (6 bases). Trimming removed 2 bases from V and 5 bases from J, with 12 bases in between. CDR3 length: 14 amino acids. Germline V lookup: CDR1 SEHNR, CDR2 FQNEAQ (reference sequence). CDR3 protein: CASSLITGTYGYTF. The CDR3 DNA follows: TGTGCCAGCAGCTTAATTACAGGGACATATGGCTACACCTTC.

The chain joins TRBV10-1 to TRBJ2-4; a weak D match, TRBD2 (6 bases). Trimming cost V 0 bases and J 9 bases, with 15 bases left between them. This CDR3 contains 15 residues. The germline CDR1 and CDR2 sequences are WNHNN and SYGVQD (reference sequence). The CDR3 coding sequence is TGCGCCAGCAGTGAGTCGAAGGGCGGGACGGCCATTCAGTACTTC. Its translation: CASSESKGGTAIQYF.

This rearrangement joins TRBV30 to TRBJ2-7; D assignment may be TRBD1 or TRBD2 (5 bases each). The CDR3 spans 14 residues. Trimming took off 3 bases at V and 4 bases at J, with 16 bases between the two ends. Germline V gene sequence: CDR1 GTSNPN, CDR2 SVGIG (reference sequence). For the CDR3, the DNA is TGTGCCTGGAGGAGGGGCCTCTATTCTTACGAGCAGTACTTC. It yields the protein CAWRRGLYSYEQYF.

The chain has TRBV7-9 and TRBJ1-1; tentatively, D is TRBD1 (5 bases). Germline lookup yields CDR1 SEHNR and CDR2 FQNEAQ (reference sequence). V lost 2 bases to trimming and J lost 4 bases, with 17 bases between them. The CDR3 contains 16 residues. The CDR3 is CASSLSLAGYLTEAFF. DNA of the CDR3: TGTGCCAGCAGCTTATCCTTAGCAGGGTACCTCACTGAAGCTTTCTTT.

The chain combines TRBV18 with TRBJ1-5, with 7 bases aligning to TRBD1. Germline CDR1 KGHSH, CDR2 LQKENI. Unmatched junction bases numbered 5, after V lost 0 bases and J lost 6 bases. This CDR3 is 15 amino acids long. The CDR3 sequence: CASSPPGTVSQPQHF. The CDR3 coding sequence is TGTGCCAGCTCACCACCTGGGACAGTTAGTCAGCCCCAGCATTTT.